This TCR beta chain was sequenced during a study of blood T cell repertoires in COVID-19. Generated by immunoSEQ multiplex PCR, the TCRdb table keeps only in-frame clones and is missing some. The sample shows approximately 120,000 clones, around 70% of them seen only once. The germline V and J ends were trimmed by 2 bases and 1 base, with 7 bases remaining between them. The germline V gene has CDR1 SGHDT and CDR2 YYEEEE. CDR3 length: 13 amino acids. Sequences were obtained from peripheral blood. The TCR sequence derives from a man aged 55 to 70 with acute or convalescent COVID-19. The chain joins TRBV5-6 to TRBJ2-7; D not certain. This CDR3 reads CASSLTDSYEQYF. DNA for the CDR3: TGTGCCAGCAGCTTAACTGATTCCTACGAGCAGTACTTC.